This passage covers 9 T cell receptor beta chains from one sample sequenced in a study of cytomegalovirus exposure and HLA in healthy donors. Primers included in the PCR were 60 Vbeta and 13 Jbeta primers. Profiling relied on immunoSEQ multiplex PCR, and the TCRdb table lists in-frame clones only, not all of them. The table shows 100,000 to 150,000 clones, with approximately 82% occurring only once. The sequencing input was PBMCs. These receptors all come from a man between 45 and 60 years old in good health and CMV-seronegative.

The chain employs TRBV7-2 and TRBJ2-3, with 10 bases aligning to TRBD2. CDR3 size: 13 residues. CDR1 and CDR2 (germline): SGHTA, FQGNSA. V trimming: 8 bases; J trimming: 7 bases; junction bases outside the gene matches: 6. CDR3 protein: CASRAGGQYTQYF. The CDR3 bases are TGTGCCAGCCGAGCGGGGGGGCAATATACGCAGTATTTT.

V is TRBV11-3 and J is TRBJ2-3; D is ambiguous. Germline assignment: CDR1 SGHNT and CDR2 YENEEA. CDR3 size: 16 residues. The V end was cut by 0 bases, the J end by 0 bases, with 10 bases between. CDR3 DNA: TGTGCCAGCAGCTTAGAGAGCGCCGCAAGCACAGATACGCAGTATTTT. It codes for CASSLESAASTDTQYF.

The chain uses TRBV6-1 and TRBJ1-1, with 8 bases lining up with TRBD1. V lost 0 bases, J lost 6 bases, and 6 bases stayed unmatched. This CDR3 comprises 15 residues. CDR1 is MNHNS and CDR2 is SASEGT in the germline V gene. This chain's CDR3 is CASSEALLRGPEAFF. The CDR3 nucleotides are TGTGCCAGCAGTGAAGCGCTTCTCAGGGGGCCTGAAGCTTTCTTT.

The rearrangement joins TRBV7-8 to TRBJ1-4; D gene ambiguous. The V end lost 1 base, the J end lost 11 bases, and 11 bases lay between the germline ends. Germline CDR1 and CDR2: SGHVS and FQNEAQ. The CDR3 sequence is 13 residues long. In DNA, the CDR3 is TGTGCCAGCAGCTTAGGGCCCCTGTGGAAACTGTTTTTT. Translated: CASSLGPLWKLFF.

This clone was detected a few times. The genes are TRBV5-6 and TRBJ2-3; the D gene is possibly TRBD2 (5 bases). From germline, CDR1 is SGHDT and CDR2 YYEEEE. CDR3 length: 13 amino acids. V dropped 7 bases and J dropped 0 bases, with 9 bases sitting between them. The CDR3 region is CASVWRSTDTQYF. CDR3 nucleotide sequence: TGTGCCAGCGTGTGGAGGAGCACAGATACGCAGTATTTT.

J is TRBJ1-1 and V is TRBV6-6; D is unclear. Germline CDR1 MNHNY, CDR2 SVGAGI (reference sequence). CDR3 size: 15 residues. With 6 bases removed from V and 0 bases from J, the gap between germline ends came to 14 bases. The CDR3 spells CASSDTGELNTEAFF. CDR3 nucleotides: TGTGCCAGCAGCGATACCGGAGAACTGAACACTGAAGCTTTCTTT.

The chain has TRBV9 and TRBJ1-2; D is possibly TRBD1 (6 bases). This CDR3 is built from 15 residues. Looked up from germline, CDR1 is SGDLS and CDR2 is YYNGEE. Trimming cost V 4 bases and J 5 bases, with 18 bases left between them. The CDR3 loop is CASSPAGGAGYGYTF. CDR3 nucleotide sequence: TGTGCCAGCAGCCCAGCGGGGGGGGCTGGGTATGGCTACACCTTC.

V and J are TRBV2 and TRBJ1-1; 9 bases are shared with TRBD1. The CDR3 totals 18 residues. J was trimmed by 0 bases and V by 6 bases; bases with no gene match: 14. Germline values: CDR1 SNHLY, CDR2 FYNNEI. The CDR3 bases are TGTGCCAGCAGCACTACAGCCGGGACAGGGTACATGAACACTGAAGCTTTCTTT. Translating gives CASSTTAGTGYMNTEAFF.

Note on this clone: An end of the junction differs from the germline gene, which may be a read error. This chain joins TRBV25-1 and TRBJ1-3; D is undetermined. This CDR3 comprises 14 residues. The germline V gene has CDR1 MGHDK and CDR2 SYGVNS. CDR3 coding DNA: TGTGCCAGCAGTGATTCCGGGAGTGGAAACACCGTATATTTT. This gives the protein CASSDSGSGNTVYF.